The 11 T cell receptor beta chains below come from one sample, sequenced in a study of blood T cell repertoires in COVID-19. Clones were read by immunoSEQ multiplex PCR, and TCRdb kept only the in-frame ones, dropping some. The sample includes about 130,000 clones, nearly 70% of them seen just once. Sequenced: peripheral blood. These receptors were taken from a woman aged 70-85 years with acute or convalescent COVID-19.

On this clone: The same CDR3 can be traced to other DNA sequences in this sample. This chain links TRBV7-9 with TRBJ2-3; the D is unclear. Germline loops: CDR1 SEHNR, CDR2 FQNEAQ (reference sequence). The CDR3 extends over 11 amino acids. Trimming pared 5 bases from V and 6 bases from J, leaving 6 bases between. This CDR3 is CASSPQDTQYF. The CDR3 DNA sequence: TGTGCCAGCAGCCCTCAGGATACGCAGTATTTT.

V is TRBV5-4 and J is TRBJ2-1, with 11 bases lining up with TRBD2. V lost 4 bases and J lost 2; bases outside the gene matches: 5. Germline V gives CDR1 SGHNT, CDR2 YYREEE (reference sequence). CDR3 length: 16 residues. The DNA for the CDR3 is TGTGCCAGCAGCCCTGGGACTAGCGGAGCCTACAATGAGCAGTTCTTC. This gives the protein CASSPGTSGAYNEQFF.

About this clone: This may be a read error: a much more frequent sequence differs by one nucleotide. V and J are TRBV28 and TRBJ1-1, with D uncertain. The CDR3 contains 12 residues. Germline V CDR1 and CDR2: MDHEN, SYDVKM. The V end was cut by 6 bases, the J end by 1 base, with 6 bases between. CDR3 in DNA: TGTGCCAGCAGCCGGAGGAACACTGAAGCTTTCTTT. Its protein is CASSRRNTEAFF.

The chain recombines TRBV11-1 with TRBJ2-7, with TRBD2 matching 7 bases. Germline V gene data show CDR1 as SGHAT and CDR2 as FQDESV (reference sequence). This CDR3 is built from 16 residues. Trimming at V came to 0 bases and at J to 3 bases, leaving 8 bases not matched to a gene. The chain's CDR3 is CASSLAFGLGSYEQYF. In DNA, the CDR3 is TGTGCCAGCAGCTTAGCCTTCGGACTAGGAAGCTACGAGCAGTACTTC.

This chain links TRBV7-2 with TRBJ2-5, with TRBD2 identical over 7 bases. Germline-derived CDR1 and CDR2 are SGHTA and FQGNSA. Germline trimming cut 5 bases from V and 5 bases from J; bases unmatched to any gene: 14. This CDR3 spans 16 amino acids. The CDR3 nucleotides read TGTGCCAGCAGCCCGGGGACTACCCCTTCCGTTGAGACCCAGTACTTC. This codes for CASSPGTTPSVETQYF.

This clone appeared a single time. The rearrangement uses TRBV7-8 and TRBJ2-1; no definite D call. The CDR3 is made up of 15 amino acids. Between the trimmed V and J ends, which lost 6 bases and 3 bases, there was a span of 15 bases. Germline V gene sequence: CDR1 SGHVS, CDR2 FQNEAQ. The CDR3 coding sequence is TGTGCCAGCAGACTGACTCAATCCTACTACAATGAGCAGTTCTTC. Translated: CASRLTQSYYNEQFF. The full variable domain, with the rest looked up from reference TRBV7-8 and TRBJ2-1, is GAGVSQSPRYKVAKRGQDVALRCDPISGHVSLFWYQQALGQGPEFLTYFQNEAQLDKSGLPSDRFFAERPEGSVSTLKIQRTQQEDSAVYLCASRLTQSYYNEQFFGPGTRLTVL.

CDR3 in amino acids: CASSLAPQPNTEAFF. For the CDR3, the DNA is TGTGCCAGCAGCTTAGCGCCACAACCGAACACTGAAGCTTTCTTT. The chain combines TRBV7-2 with TRBJ1-1; D not resolved. Germline V gene lookup returns CDR1 SGHTA and CDR2 FQGNSA. V gave up 0 bases and J gave up 1 base, with 9 bases separating them. This CDR3 is 15 amino acids long. The full variable domain, completed using reference TRBV7-2 and TRBJ1-1, is GAGVSQSPSNKVTEKGKDVELRCDPISGHTALYWYRQSLGQGLEFLIYFQGNSAPDKSGLPSDRFSAERTGGSVSTLTIQRTQQEDSAVYLCASSLAPQPNTEAFFGQGTRLTVV.

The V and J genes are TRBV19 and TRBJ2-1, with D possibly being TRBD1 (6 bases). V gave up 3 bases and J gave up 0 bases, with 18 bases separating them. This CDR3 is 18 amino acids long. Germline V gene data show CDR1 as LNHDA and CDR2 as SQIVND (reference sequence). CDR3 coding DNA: TGTGCCAGTAGTATCCAGGGGACCAGATTGAGCTCCTACAATGAGCAGTTCTTC. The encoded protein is CASSIQGTRLSSYNEQFF.

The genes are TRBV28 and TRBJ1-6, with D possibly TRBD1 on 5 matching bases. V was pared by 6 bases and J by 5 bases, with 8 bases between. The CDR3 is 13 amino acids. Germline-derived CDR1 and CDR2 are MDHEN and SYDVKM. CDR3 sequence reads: CASRGGNNSPLHF. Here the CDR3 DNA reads TGTGCCAGCAGGGGGGGTAATAATTCACCCCTCCACTTT.

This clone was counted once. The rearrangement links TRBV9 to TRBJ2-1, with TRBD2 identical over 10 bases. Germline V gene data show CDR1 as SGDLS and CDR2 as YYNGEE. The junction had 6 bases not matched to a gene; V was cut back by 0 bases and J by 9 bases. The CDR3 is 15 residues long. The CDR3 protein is CASSVGSGGASEQFF. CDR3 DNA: TGTGCCAGCAGCGTAGGCAGCGGGGGGGCCAGTGAGCAGTTCTTC.

The CDR3, as DNA: TGTGCCAGCTCACCGCGTGGGACAACTGGAAACACCATATATTTT. This sequence encodes CASSPRGTTGNTIYF. The gene calls are TRBV18 and TRBJ1-3, with D maybe TRBD1 (6 bases). Germline V gene data show CDR1 as KGHSH and CDR2 as LQKENI. The CDR3 consists of 15 residues. Between the trimmed V and J ends, which lost 3 bases and 2 bases, there was a span of 11 bases.